This T cell receptor beta chain was sequenced for a study of T cell changes during pregnancy in multiple sclerosis. CDR3 length: 15 residues. The ends lost 1 base at V and 6 bases at J; junction bases unmatched: 7. Germline loops: CDR1 SEHNR, CDR2 FQNEAQ (reference sequence). The table came from immunoSEQ multiplex PCR; TCRdb's copy has only in-frame clones and leaves some out. This sample has fewer than 50,000 clones; 90% occur once, and the top ten carry about 4.7%. The receptor was derived from a female donor in good health, enrolled as a control in a pregnancy study. V is TRBV7-9 and J is TRBJ2-3, with 7 bases matching TRBD1. The sequenced sample was peripheral blood, obtained in the second trimester of pregnancy. This CDR3 is CASSLEGQAGDTQYF. The CDR3 coding sequence is TGTGCCAGCAGCTTAGAAGGACAGGCGGGCGATACGCAGTATTTT. Full variable domain (rest looked up from reference TRBV7-9 and TRBJ2-3): DTGVSQNPRHKITKRGQNVTFRCDPISEHNRLYWYRQTLGQGPEFLTYFQNEAQLEKSRLLSDRFSAERPKGSFSTLEIQRTEQGDSAMYLCASSLEGQAGDTQYFGPGTRLTVL.